The rows below give T cell receptor beta chains drawn from one sample of a study of technical replicates of blood from four donors. Using immunoSEQ multiplex PCR, the repertoire was profiled, and TCRdb retains in-frame clones only, with some absent. The table lists about 70,000 clones, roughly 92% of them singletons, with 0.41% in the top ten. Sample: T cells isolated from PBMCs. These receptors all stem from a human donor in good health. CDR3s include the opening cysteine and the closing phenylalanine or tryptophan. D genes are given only for firm matches. For some rows the clone size is stated as once, few or many, or as a class when expanded; others skip it.

v_call: TRBV10-3; clone_size: -; d_call: TRBD1; j_call: TRBJ1-5; cdr3_nt: TGTGCCATCAGGCCCGGGACAGGGAATCAGCCCCAGCATTTT; cdr3_aa: CAIRPGTGNQPQHF
v_call: TRBV10-3; clone_size: -; d_call: TRBD2; j_call: TRBJ2-1; cdr3_nt: TGTGCCATCGGCGGCGACGGGACTAGCGGGAAAACCGGGTTCTTC; cdr3_aa: CAIGGDGTSGKTGFF
v_call: TRBV5-4; clone_size: -; d_call: TRBD1; j_call: TRBJ1-1; cdr3_nt: TGTGCCAGCAGCGCCGACAGGGGCACTGAAGCTTTCTTT; cdr3_aa: CASSADRGTEAFF
v_call: TRBV6-5; clone_size: once; d_call: -; j_call: TRBJ2-1; cdr3_nt: TGTGCCAGCAGTTACTACGGGTCCTACAATGAGCAGTTCTTC; cdr3_aa: CASSYYGSYNEQFF
v_call: TRBV4-3; clone_size: -; d_call: TRBD2; j_call: TRBJ2-7; cdr3_nt: TGCGCCAGCAGCCAAGTGGCGGGAGGAGGGTACGAGCAGTACTTC; cdr3_aa: CASSQVAGGGYEQYF
v_call: TRBV5-1; clone_size: -; d_call: -; j_call: TRBJ2-6; cdr3_nt: TGCGCCAGCAGCTTGCGGGGGGCCAACGTCCTGACTTTC; cdr3_aa: CASSLRGANVLTF
v_call: TRBV11-3; clone_size: -; d_call: TRBD2; j_call: TRBJ2-1; cdr3_nt: TGTGCCAGCCGGATATCTCCGGGAGGGCCATTTGAGCAGTTCTTC; cdr3_aa: CASRISPGGPFEQFF
v_call: TRBV9; clone_size: -; d_call: -; j_call: TRBJ2-3; cdr3_nt: TGTGCCAGCAGCGTACAGGGGTATTTAGGGGATACGCAGTATTTT; cdr3_aa: CASSVQGYLGDTQYF
v_call: TRBV11-3; clone_size: -; d_call: TRBD2; j_call: TRBJ2-7; cdr3_nt: TGTGCCAGCAGCTCCGGGACTAAACCCTACGAGCAGTACTTC; cdr3_aa: CASSSGTKPYEQYF
v_call: TRBV11-3; clone_size: few; d_call: -; j_call: TRBJ2-2; cdr3_nt: TGTGCCAGCACTGGGGACTCGAACACCGGGGAGCTGTTTTTT; cdr3_aa: CASTGDSNTGELFF
v_call: TRBV7-6; clone_size: -; d_call: -; j_call: TRBJ2-7; cdr3_nt: TGTGCCAGCAGCTTAACTCTAGCGAGGGAGCAGTACTTC; cdr3_aa: CASSLTLAREQYF
v_call: TRBV25-1; clone_size: -; d_call: TRBD2; j_call: TRBJ2-7; cdr3_nt: TGTGCCAGCAGCGCTTTAATCCTAGCGGGCAACTACTCCTACGAGCAGTACTTC; cdr3_aa: CASSALILAGNYSYEQYF
v_call: TRBV7-3; clone_size: -; d_call: -; j_call: TRBJ2-2; cdr3_nt: TGTGCCAGCAGCCGAGCGGAAGCGAACACCGGGGAGCTGTTTTTT; cdr3_aa: CASSRAEANTGELFF
v_call: TRBV7-2; clone_size: -; d_call: -; j_call: TRBJ2-7; cdr3_nt: TGTGCCAGCAGCTTGGGAGCGGAGGGTTGGGGCGAGCAGTACTTC; cdr3_aa: CASSLGAEGWGEQYF
v_call: TRBV28; clone_size: -; d_call: TRBD1; j_call: TRBJ1-5; cdr3_nt: TGTGCCAGCGTAGATTTAACCGGGACAGGAGATCAGCCCCAGCATTTT; cdr3_aa: CASVDLTGTGDQPQHF
v_call: TRBV27; clone_size: few; d_call: TRBD1; j_call: TRBJ1-5; cdr3_nt: TGTGCCAGCAGTCCTTCTGACAGGGTCGGACAGCCCCAGCATTTT; cdr3_aa: CASSPSDRVGQPQHF
v_call: TRBV4-2; clone_size: -; d_call: -; j_call: TRBJ2-7; cdr3_nt: TGTGCCAGCAGCCCCTTTGCCAAACCAGGGGTCGAGCAGTACTTC; cdr3_aa: CASSPFAKPGVEQYF
v_call: TRBV29-1; clone_size: -; d_call: -; j_call: TRBJ2-7; cdr3_nt: TGCAGCGTTGAGACTGTCTACGAGCAGTACTTC; cdr3_aa: CSVETVYEQYF
v_call: TRBV7-8; clone_size: -; d_call: -; j_call: TRBJ1-5; cdr3_nt: TGTGCCAGCAGCACCGGTCACAATCAGCCCCAGCATTTT; cdr3_aa: CASSTGHNQPQHF
v_call: TRBV2; clone_size: -; d_call: TRBD2; j_call: TRBJ2-5; cdr3_nt: TGTGCCAGCCTAACCCGTCTAGCGGGAGGGGAGACCCAGTACTTC; cdr3_aa: CASLTRLAGGETQYF
v_call: TRBV7-3; clone_size: -; d_call: TRBD2; j_call: TRBJ2-2; cdr3_nt: TGTGCCAGCAGCTTAAGTTTTCCAGCGGGAGGGCCGTTCGGGGAGCTGTTTTTT; cdr3_aa: CASSLSFPAGGPFGELFF
v_call: TRBV4-1; clone_size: -; d_call: TRBD2; j_call: TRBJ2-1; cdr3_nt: TGCGCCAGCAGCCTACTAGCGGGAGCTTACAATGAGCAGTTCTTC; cdr3_aa: CASSLLAGAYNEQFF
v_call: TRBV6-5; clone_size: -; d_call: -; j_call: TRBJ2-7; cdr3_nt: TGTGCCAGCAGTTCCGGGGGATACGAGCAGTACTTC; cdr3_aa: CASSSGGYEQYF
v_call: TRBV7-3; clone_size: -; d_call: TRBD1; j_call: TRBJ2-5; cdr3_nt: TGTGCCAGCAGCCAGAGTACAGGGGCGGGAGAGACCCAGTACTTC; cdr3_aa: CASSQSTGAGETQYF
v_call: TRBV30; clone_size: -; d_call: -; j_call: TRBJ1-2; cdr3_nt: TGTGCCTCCTTAAAACAGGGTAATGGCTACACCTTC; cdr3_aa: CASLKQGNGYTF
v_call: TRBV14; clone_size: -; d_call: -; j_call: TRBJ2-7; cdr3_nt: TGTGCCAGCAGCCAATCTTTCCACGAGCAGTACTTC; cdr3_aa: CASSQSFHEQYF
v_call: TRBV6-1; clone_size: -; d_call: TRBD2; j_call: TRBJ2-7; cdr3_nt: TGTGCCAGCAGTGAAGCGCCTATGGGGTCGGGGGGCTACGAGCAGTACTTC; cdr3_aa: CASSEAPMGSGGYEQYF
v_call: TRBV30; clone_size: -; d_call: TRBD2; j_call: TRBJ2-7; cdr3_nt: TGTGCCTCTCGGACTAGCGGGAGGCGAGAGCAGTACTTC; cdr3_aa: CASRTSGRREQYF
v_call: TRBV30; clone_size: -; d_call: TRBD2; j_call: TRBJ2-5; cdr3_nt: TGTGCCTGGAGTGTGCTAGCGGGCCAAGAGACCCAGTACTTC; cdr3_aa: CAWSVLAGQETQYF
v_call: TRBV5-1; clone_size: -; d_call: TRBD1; j_call: TRBJ2-1; cdr3_nt: TGCGCCAGCAGCTCTGGACAGGGGTTTGGCCCCTACAATGAGCAGTTCTTC; cdr3_aa: CASSSGQGFGPYNEQFF
v_call: TRBV19; clone_size: few; d_call: TRBD2; j_call: TRBJ2-7; cdr3_nt: TGTGCCAGTAGTATGGGACTAGCGGGAGGCGAGCAGTACTTC; cdr3_aa: CASSMGLAGGEQYF
v_call: TRBV5-4; clone_size: -; d_call: -; j_call: TRBJ2-3; cdr3_nt: TGTGCCAGCAGCTTGGAGGGTGGGAGCGCAGTCACAGATACGCAGTATTTT; cdr3_aa: CASSLEGGSAVTDTQYF
v_call: TRBV14; clone_size: -; d_call: -; j_call: TRBJ1-3; cdr3_nt: TGTGCCAGCAGCCACCCCTGGGGAGTCAACTCTGGAAACACCATATATTTT; cdr3_aa: CASSHPWGVNSGNTIYF
v_call: TRBV7-9; clone_size: -; d_call: TRBD2; j_call: TRBJ2-7; cdr3_nt: TGTGCCAGCAGCAATAAGCGGGAGAGTGAGCAGTACTTC; cdr3_aa: CASSNKRESEQYF
v_call: TRBV14; clone_size: once; d_call: -; j_call: TRBJ2-1; cdr3_nt: TGTGCCAGCAGCCAATTCTCGTCGGGGGAGCAGTTCTTC; cdr3_aa: CASSQFSSGEQFF
v_call: TRBV9; clone_size: -; d_call: TRBD2; j_call: TRBJ2-1; cdr3_nt: TGTGCCAGCAGCGTATCCCAGCGGGAGTTCAATGAGCAGTTCTTC; cdr3_aa: CASSVSQREFNEQFF
v_call: TRBV2; clone_size: -; d_call: -; j_call: TRBJ1-4; cdr3_nt: TGTGCCAGCAGTGAAGTGTCAGGTGGGGAAAAACTGTTTTTT; cdr3_aa: CASSEVSGGEKLFF
v_call: TRBV5-6; clone_size: -; d_call: -; j_call: TRBJ1-5; cdr3_nt: TGTGCCAGCAGCTCGGGAAGCCAGGGGTACAATCAGCCCCAGCATTTT; cdr3_aa: CASSSGSQGYNQPQHF
v_call: TRBV29-1; clone_size: -; d_call: TRBD1; j_call: TRBJ2-3; cdr3_nt: TGCAGCGTTACAGGGGGTGGTGCAGATACGCAGTATTTT; cdr3_aa: CSVTGGGADTQYF
v_call: TRBV2; clone_size: -; d_call: TRBD1; j_call: TRBJ2-2; cdr3_nt: TGTGCCAGCTCACAGGGGAGTAGCACCGGGGAGCTGTTTTTT; cdr3_aa: CASSQGSSTGELFF
v_call: TRBV11-3; clone_size: -; d_call: TRBD2; j_call: TRBJ2-1; cdr3_nt: TGTGCCAGCAGCTTAGTATCCGGGAGGGCCAATGAGCAGTTCTTC; cdr3_aa: CASSLVSGRANEQFF
v_call: TRBV5-1; clone_size: -; d_call: TRBD1; j_call: TRBJ2-7; cdr3_nt: TGCGCCAGCAGCTTGTCCGGGACAGGGGTCTACGAGCAGTACTTC; cdr3_aa: CASSLSGTGVYEQYF
v_call: TRBV9; clone_size: once; d_call: TRBD1; j_call: TRBJ2-7; cdr3_nt: TGTGCCAGCAGCGCCGGGACAGGGGGCTACGAGCAGTACTTC; cdr3_aa: CASSAGTGGYEQYF